These T cell receptor beta chains were read from a single sample in a study of blood T cell repertoires in COVID-19. Sequencing used immunoSEQ multiplex PCR; TCRdb keeps in-frame clones, though not all of them. The table lists approximately 100,000 clones, 85% to 95% of them singletons. Sequenced: peripheral blood. Every receptor here comes from a man aged 45-65 years with active COVID-19. CDR3s include the opening cysteine and the closing phenylalanine or tryptophan. A D gene is named only where the DNA matches it firmly. Only some rows state a clone size, as once, few, many or a class for expanded clones.

D gene,V gene,clone size,J gene,CDR3 protein,CDR3 DNA
TRBD2,TRBV7-9,.,TRBJ2-1,CASGRVAGDSGNEQFF,TGTGCCAGCGGACGGGTAGCGGGAGATTCGGGTAATGAGCAGTTCTTC
TRBD2,TRBV3-1/TRBV3-2,.,TRBJ2-7,CASSQGASGIQYEQYF,TGTGCCAGCAGCCAAGGCGCTAGCGGGATTCAGTACGAGCAGTACTTC
TRBD2,TRBV28,.,TRBJ2-1,CASSSRSGRALNEQFF,TGTGCCAGCAGCTCCCGTAGCGGGAGGGCCTTGAACGAGCAGTTCTTC
TRBD2,TRBV5-4,.,TRBJ2-1,CASSSRTSGPYNEQFF,TGTGCCAGCAGCTCGAGGACTAGCGGTCCCTACAATGAGCAGTTCTTC
.,TRBV19,.,TRBJ1-6,CASKKAATANSPLHF,TGTGCCAGTAAAAAGGCCGCCACAGCCAATTCACCCCTCCACTTT
TRBD2,TRBV27,.,TRBJ2-5,CASRRLAGGTEPRETQYF,TGTGCCAGCAGGAGGCTAGCGGGAGGTACTGAACCCCGAGAGACCCAGTACTTC
.,TRBV19,.,TRBJ1-4,CASSIGPLRGEKLFF,TGTGCCAGTAGTATAGGACCTCTTCGGGGAGAAAAACTGTTTTTT
TRBD1,TRBV6-4,.,TRBJ2-1,CASSPTGDTYNEQFF,TGTGCCAGCAGCCCGACAGGGGATACGTACAATGAGCAGTTCTTC
.,TRBV27,few,TRBJ1-2,CASRLSGANYGYTF,TGTGCCAGCAGGTTATCAGGGGCTAACTATGGCTACACCTTC
.,TRBV3-1/TRBV3-2,.,TRBJ1-6,CASSQEGGAPLHF,TGTGCCAGCAGCCAAGAAGGGGGGGCACCCCTCCACTTT
TRBD1,TRBV18,.,TRBJ2-7,CASSRETGAYEQYF,TGTGCCAGCTCACGTGAGACAGGGGCGTACGAGCAGTACTTC
.,TRBV3-1/TRBV3-2,.,TRBJ2-3,CASSQAGTDTQYF,TGTGCCAGCAGCCAAGCAGGCACAGATACGCAGTATTTT
.,TRBV6-5,.,TRBJ2-1,CASTQGLYNEQFF,TGTGCCAGCACCCAGGGACTTTACAATGAGCAGTTCTTC
TRBD2,TRBV3-1/TRBV3-2,.,TRBJ2-5,CASSQATTSGWETQYF,TGTGCCAGCAGCCAAGCAACGACTAGCGGGTGGGAGACCCAGTACTTC
TRBD1,TRBV30,.,TRBJ1-1,CAWRNGQGPGSEAFF,TGTGCCTGGAGGAACGGACAGGGGCCCGGCTCTGAAGCTTTCTTT
TRBD1,TRBV14,.,TRBJ1-1,CASSQMGTGRAFF,TGTGCCAGCAGCCAGATGGGGACAGGACGAGCTTTCTTT
TRBD2,TRBV6-5,.,TRBJ2-7,CASSYRGLWSEQYF,TGTGCCAGCAGTTACCGGGGACTATGGTCCGAGCAGTACTTC
TRBD1,TRBV28,.,TRBJ2-7,CASSFAGTAYEQYF,TGTGCCAGCAGTTTCGCCGGGACAGCCTACGAGCAGTACTTC
TRBD2,TRBV6-4,.,TRBJ2-1,CASSDSVAGAREQFF,TGTGCCAGCAGTGACTCCGTAGCGGGAGCCCGGGAGCAGTTCTTC
TRBD1,TRBV9,.,TRBJ2-1,CASRPAGTGVEYEQFF,TGTGCCAGCAGGCCGGCCGGGACAGGGGTTGAGTATGAGCAGTTCTTC
TRBD1,TRBV10-3,.,TRBJ2-2,CAISESDRARTNTGELFF,TGTGCCATCAGTGAGTCGGACAGGGCCCGTACGAACACCGGGGAGCTGTTTTTT
TRBD1,TRBV19,.,TRBJ2-1,CASSPGQGSHEQFF,TGTGCCAGTAGCCCGGGACAGGGGTCCCATGAGCAGTTCTTC
TRBD2,TRBV6-1,.,TRBJ2-1,CASSEVVLAGEQFF,TGTGCCAGCAGTGAAGTCGTCCTAGCGGGCGAGCAGTTCTTC
.,TRBV19,.,TRBJ1-2,CASSRTGTGYGYTF,TGTGCCAGTAGTAGAACCGGGACTGGCTATGGCTACACCTTC
.,TRBV2,.,TRBJ1-5,CASSEFEFAGPQHF,TGTGCCAGCAGTGAATTTGAATTCGCGGGGCCCCAGCATTTT
.,TRBV7-2,.,TRBJ2-4,CASSIDLVKNIQYF,TGTGCCAGCAGCATAGACCTAGTGAAAAACATTCAGTACTTC
.,TRBV27,.,TRBJ1-2,CASSLGLSYGYTF,TGTGCCAGCAGTTTAGGTCTGAGCTATGGCTACACCTTC
.,TRBV5-1,.,TRBJ1-1,CASSLGLDLEAFF,TGCGCCAGCAGCTTGGGGTTAGACTTAGAAGCTTTCTTT
TRBD1,TRBV27,once,TRBJ2-1,CASTDLDRSSYNEQFF,TGTGCCAGCACAGACTTGGACAGGAGCTCCTACAATGAGCAGTTCTTC
TRBD2,TRBV28,once,TRBJ2-3,CASIPSRGGSTQYF,TGTGCCAGCATCCCTTCGCGGGGGGGCAGTACGCAGTATTTT
.,TRBV7-9,.,TRBJ2-5,CASSLEGASQETQYF,TGTGCCAGCAGCTTAGAAGGGGCAAGCCAAGAGACCCAGTACTTC
TRBD2,TRBV24-1,.,TRBJ2-1,CATSDLGTSGRHWDNEQFF,TGTGCCACCAGTGATCTCGGGACTAGCGGGAGACATTGGGACAATGAGCAGTTCTTC
.,TRBV15,.,TRBJ2-1,CATSREPGAMGNEQFF,TGTGCCACCAGCAGAGAACCGGGAGCCATGGGGAATGAGCAGTTCTTC
.,TRBV5-4,.,TRBJ2-1,CASSLDGRDNEQFF,TGTGCCAGCAGCTTGGACGGGAGAGACAATGAGCAGTTCTTC
TRBD1,TRBV5-1,.,TRBJ2-3,CASSPGQATDTQYF,TGCGCCAGCAGCCCTGGACAGGCGACAGATACGCAGTATTTT
TRBD2,TRBV10-3,.,TRBJ2-1,CAISESTLAGGNEQFF,TGTGCCATCAGTGAGTCGACACTAGCGGGAGGCAATGAGCAGTTCTTC
TRBD2,TRBV7-9,.,TRBJ2-1,CASSLQSGSYNEQFF,TGTGCCAGCAGCTTACAAAGCGGGAGTTACAATGAGCAGTTCTTC
TRBD2,TRBV9,.,TRBJ2-1,CASSAGGLAGVGSEQFF,TGTGCCAGCAGCGCCGGGGGACTAGCGGGAGTAGGAAGCGAGCAGTTCTTC
TRBD1,TRBV28,.,TRBJ2-7,CASSSPGQSYEQYF,TGTGCCAGCAGTTCCCCGGGACAGTCCTACGAGCAGTACTTC
TRBD2,TRBV3-1/TRBV3-2,.,TRBJ2-1,CASSQLAEEQFF,TGTGCCAGCAGCCAGCTAGCGGAGGAGCAGTTCTTC
.,TRBV30,.,TRBJ2-2,CAWSPGLSNTGELFF,TGTGCCTGGAGCCCGGGACTGTCGAACACCGGGGAGCTGTTTTTT